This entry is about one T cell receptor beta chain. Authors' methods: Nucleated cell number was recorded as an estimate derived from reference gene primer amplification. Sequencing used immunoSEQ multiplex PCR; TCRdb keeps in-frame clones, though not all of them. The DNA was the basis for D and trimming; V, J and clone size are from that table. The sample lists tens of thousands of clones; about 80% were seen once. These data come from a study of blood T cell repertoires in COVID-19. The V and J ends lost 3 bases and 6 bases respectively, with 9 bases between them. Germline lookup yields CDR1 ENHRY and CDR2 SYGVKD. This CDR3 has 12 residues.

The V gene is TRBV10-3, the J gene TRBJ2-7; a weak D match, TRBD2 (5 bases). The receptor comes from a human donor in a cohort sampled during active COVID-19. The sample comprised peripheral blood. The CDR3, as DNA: TGTGCCATCAGTGAAACTGGACTCGAGCAGTACTTC. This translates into CAISETGLEQYF.